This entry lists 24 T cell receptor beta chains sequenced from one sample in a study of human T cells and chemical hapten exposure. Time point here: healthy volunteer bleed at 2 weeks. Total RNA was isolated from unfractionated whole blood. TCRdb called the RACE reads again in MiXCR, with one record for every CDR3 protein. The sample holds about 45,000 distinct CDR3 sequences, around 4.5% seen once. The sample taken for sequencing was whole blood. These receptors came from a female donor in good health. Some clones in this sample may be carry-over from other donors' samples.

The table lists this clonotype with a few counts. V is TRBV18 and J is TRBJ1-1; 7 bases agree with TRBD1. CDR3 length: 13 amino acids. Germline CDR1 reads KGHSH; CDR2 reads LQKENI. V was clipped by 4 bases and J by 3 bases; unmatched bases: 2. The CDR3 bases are TGTGCCAGCTCACGCGACAGGGACACTGAAGCTTTCTTT. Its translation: CASSRDRDTEAFF. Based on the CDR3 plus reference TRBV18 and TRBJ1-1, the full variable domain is NAGVMQNPRHLVRRRGQEARLRCSPMKGHSHVYWYRQLPEEGLKFMVYLQKENIIDESGMPKERFSAEFPKEGPSILRIQQVVRGDSAAYFCASSRDRDTEAFFGQGTRLTVV.

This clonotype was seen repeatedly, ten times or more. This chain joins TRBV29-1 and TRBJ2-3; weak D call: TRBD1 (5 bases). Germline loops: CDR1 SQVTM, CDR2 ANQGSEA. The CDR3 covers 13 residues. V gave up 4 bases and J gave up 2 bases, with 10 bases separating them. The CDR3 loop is CSVASTDTDTQYF. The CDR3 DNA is TGCAGCGTTGCTTCGACAGACACAGATACGCAGTATTTT.

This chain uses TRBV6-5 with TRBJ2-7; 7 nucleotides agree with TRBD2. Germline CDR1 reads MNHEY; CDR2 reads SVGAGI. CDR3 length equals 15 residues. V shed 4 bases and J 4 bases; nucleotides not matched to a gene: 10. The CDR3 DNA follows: TGTGCCAGCAGTTCCAACCGACTAGCTTCATACGAGCAGTACTTC. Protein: CASSSNRLASYEQYF.

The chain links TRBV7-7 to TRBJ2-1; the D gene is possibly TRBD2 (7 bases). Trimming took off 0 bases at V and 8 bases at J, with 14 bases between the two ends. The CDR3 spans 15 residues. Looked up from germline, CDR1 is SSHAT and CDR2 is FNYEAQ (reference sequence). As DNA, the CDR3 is TGTGCCAGCAGCTTAGCGGAGGGGGGGCCTGATGAGCAGTTCTTC. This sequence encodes CASSLAEGGPDEQFF.

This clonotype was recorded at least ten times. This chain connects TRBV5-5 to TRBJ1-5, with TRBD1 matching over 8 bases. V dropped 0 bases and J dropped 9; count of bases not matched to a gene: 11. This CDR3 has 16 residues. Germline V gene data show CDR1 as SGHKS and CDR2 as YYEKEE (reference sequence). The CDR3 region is CASSLGTGQAEGPQHF. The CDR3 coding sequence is TGTGCCAGCAGCTTGGGGACGGGACAGGCCGAGGGGCCCCAGCATTTT.

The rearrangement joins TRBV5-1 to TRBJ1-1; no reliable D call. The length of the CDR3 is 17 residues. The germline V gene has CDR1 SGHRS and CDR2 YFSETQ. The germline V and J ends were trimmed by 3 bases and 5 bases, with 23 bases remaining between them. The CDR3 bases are TGCGCCAGCAGCTCGGATCTTACGTCACAGAGGCTAACTGAAGCTTTCTTT. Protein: CASSSDLTSQRLTEAFF.

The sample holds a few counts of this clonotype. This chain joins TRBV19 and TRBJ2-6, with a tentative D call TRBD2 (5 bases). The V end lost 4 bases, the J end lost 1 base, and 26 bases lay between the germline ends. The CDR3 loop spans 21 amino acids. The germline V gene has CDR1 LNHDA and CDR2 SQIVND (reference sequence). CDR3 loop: CASSKIGRTWGSSSGANVLTF. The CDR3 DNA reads TGTGCCAGTAGTAAAATAGGAAGGACTTGGGGATCGAGTTCTGGGGCCAACGTCCTGACTTTC.

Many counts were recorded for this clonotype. The CDR3 sequence: CAWSVGQAYEQYF. CDR3 coding DNA: TGTGCCTGGAGTGTAGGACAGGCCTACGAGCAGTACTTC. This rearrangement joins TRBV30 to TRBJ2-7; 7 bases match TRBD1. The length of the CDR3 is 13 residues. The V gene end was trimmed by 0 bases and the J gene end by 2 bases; junction bases not matched to a gene: 1. CDR1 is GTSNPN, CDR2 SVGIG, per germline (reference sequence). Combining the CDR3 with reference TRBV30 and TRBJ2-7 gives the whole variable domain SQTIHQWPATLVQPVGSPLSLECTVEGTSNPNLYWYRQAAGRGLQLLFYSVGIGQISSEVPQNLSASRPQDRQFILSSKKLLLSDSGFYLCAWSVGQAYEQYFGPGTRLTVT.

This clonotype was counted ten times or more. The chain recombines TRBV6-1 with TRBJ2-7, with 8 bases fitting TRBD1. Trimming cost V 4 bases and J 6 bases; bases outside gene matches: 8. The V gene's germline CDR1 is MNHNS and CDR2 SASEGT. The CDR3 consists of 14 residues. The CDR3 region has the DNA TGTGCCAGCAGTGGGGCAGGGGGCCTTCTCGAGCAGTACTTC. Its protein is CASSGAGGLLEQYF.

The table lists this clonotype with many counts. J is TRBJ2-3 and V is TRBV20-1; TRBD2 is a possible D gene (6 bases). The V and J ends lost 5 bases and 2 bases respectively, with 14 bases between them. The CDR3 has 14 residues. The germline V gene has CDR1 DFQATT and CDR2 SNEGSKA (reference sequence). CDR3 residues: CSALPGLYTDTQYF. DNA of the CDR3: TGCAGTGCTTTGCCGGGACTGTACACAGATACGCAGTATTTT.

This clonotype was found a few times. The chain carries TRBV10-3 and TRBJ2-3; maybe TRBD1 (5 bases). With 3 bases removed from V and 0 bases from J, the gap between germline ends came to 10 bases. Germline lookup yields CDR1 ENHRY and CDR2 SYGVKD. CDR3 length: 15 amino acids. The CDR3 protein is CAISERDSSTDTQYF. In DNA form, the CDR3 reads TGTGCCATCAGTGAACGCGACAGTAGCACAGATACGCAGTATTTT.

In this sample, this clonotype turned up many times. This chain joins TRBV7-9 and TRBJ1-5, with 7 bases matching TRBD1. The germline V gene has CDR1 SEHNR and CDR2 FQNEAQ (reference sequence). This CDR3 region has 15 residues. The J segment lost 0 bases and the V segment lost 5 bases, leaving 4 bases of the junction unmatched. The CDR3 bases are TGTGCCAGCAGCACTGGGACAGATAGCAATCAGCCCCAGCATTTT. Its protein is CASSTGTDSNQPQHF.

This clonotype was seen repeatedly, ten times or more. CDR3 residues: CASSNPEVGSPLHF. The DNA for the CDR3 is TGTGCCAGCTCCAATCCGGAAGTTGGTTCACCCCTCCACTTT. The chain couples TRBV6-1 to TRBJ1-6; no reliable D call. CDR3 size: 14 residues. The germline V and J ends were trimmed by 8 bases and 9 bases, with 17 bases remaining between them. The germline CDR1 and CDR2 sequences are MNHNS and SASEGT.

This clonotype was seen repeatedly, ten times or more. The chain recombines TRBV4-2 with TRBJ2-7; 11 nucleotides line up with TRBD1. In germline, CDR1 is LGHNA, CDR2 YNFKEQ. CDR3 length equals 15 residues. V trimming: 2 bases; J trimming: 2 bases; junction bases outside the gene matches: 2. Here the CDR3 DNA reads TGTGCCAGCAGCCAACAGGACAGGGGGCCCTACGAGCAGTACTTC. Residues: CASSQQDRGPYEQYF.

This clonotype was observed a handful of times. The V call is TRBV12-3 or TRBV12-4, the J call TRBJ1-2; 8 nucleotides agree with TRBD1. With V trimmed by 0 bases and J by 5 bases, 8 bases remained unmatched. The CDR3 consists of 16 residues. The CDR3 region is CASSLAGQVAQYGYTF. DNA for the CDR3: TGTGCCAGCAGTTTAGCGGGACAGGTCGCGCAATATGGCTACACCTTC.

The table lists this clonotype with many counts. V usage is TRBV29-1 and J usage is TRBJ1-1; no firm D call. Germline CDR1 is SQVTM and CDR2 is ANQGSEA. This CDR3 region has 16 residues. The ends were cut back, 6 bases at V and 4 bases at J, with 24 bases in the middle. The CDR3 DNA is TGCAGCGTCACCCATACCGGGCGCGAAGGATCCACTGAAGCTTTCTTT. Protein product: CSVTHTGREGSTEAFF.

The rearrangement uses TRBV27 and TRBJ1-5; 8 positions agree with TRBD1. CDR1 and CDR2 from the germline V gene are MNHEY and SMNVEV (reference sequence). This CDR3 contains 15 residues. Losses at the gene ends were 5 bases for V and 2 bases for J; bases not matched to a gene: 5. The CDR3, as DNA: TGTGCCAGCAGTCCTATGACAGGGGGCAATCAGCCCCAGCATTTT. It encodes CASSPMTGGNQPQHF.

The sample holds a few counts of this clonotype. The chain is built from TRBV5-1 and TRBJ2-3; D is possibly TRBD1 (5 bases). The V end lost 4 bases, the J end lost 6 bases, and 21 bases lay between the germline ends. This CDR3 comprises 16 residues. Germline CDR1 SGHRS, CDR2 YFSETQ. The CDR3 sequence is CASSQQDTAGGDTQYF. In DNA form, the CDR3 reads TGCGCCAGCAGCCAACAGGACACGGCTGGTGGCGATACGCAGTATTTT.

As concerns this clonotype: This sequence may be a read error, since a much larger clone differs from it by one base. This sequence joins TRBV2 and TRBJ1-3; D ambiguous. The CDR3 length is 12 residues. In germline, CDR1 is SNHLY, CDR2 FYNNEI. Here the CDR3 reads CVSSATGNTIYF. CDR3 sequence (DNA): TGTGTCAGCAGTGCCACTGGAAACACCATATATTTT.

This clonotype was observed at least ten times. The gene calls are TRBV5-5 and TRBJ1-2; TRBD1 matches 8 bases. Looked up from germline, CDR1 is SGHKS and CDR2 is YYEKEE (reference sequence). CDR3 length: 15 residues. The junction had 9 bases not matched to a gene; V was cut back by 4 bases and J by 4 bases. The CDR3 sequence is CASSATGERIYGYTF. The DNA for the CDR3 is TGTGCCAGCAGCGCGACAGGGGAACGCATCTATGGCTACACCTTC.

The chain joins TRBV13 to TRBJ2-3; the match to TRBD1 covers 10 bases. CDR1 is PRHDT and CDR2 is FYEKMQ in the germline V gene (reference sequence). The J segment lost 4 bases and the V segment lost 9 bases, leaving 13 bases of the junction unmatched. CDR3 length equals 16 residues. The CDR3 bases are TGTGCCAGTAGCGGACGGGGACAGGGGTACCCAGATACGCAGTATTTT. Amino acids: CASSGRGQGYPDTQYF. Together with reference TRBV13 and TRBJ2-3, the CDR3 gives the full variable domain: AAGVIQSPRHLIKEKRETATLKCYPIPRHDTVYWYQQGPGQDPQFLISFYEKMQSDKGSIPDRFSAQQFSDYHSELNMSSLELGDSALYFCASSGRGQGYPDTQYFGPGTRLTVL.

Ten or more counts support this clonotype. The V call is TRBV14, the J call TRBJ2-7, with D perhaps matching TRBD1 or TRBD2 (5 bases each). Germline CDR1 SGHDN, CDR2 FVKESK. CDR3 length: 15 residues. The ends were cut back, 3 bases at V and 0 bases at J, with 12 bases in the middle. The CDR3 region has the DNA TGTGCCAGCAGCCAGACGACAGACTACTCCTACGAGCAGTACTTC. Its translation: CASSQTTDYSYEQYF. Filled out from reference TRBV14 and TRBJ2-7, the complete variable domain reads EAGVTQFPSHSVIEKGQTVTLRCDPISGHDNLYWYRRVMGKEIKFLLHFVKESKQDESGMPNNRFLAERTGGTYSTLKVQPAELEDSGVYFCASSQTTDYSYEQYFGPGTRLTVT.

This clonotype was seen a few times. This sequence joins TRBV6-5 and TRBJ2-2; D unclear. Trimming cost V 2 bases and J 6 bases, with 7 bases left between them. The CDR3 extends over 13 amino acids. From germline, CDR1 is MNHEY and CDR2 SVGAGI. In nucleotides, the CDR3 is TGTGCCAGCAGTTACGGGTCTCCCGGGGAGCTGTTTTTT. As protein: CASSYGSPGELFF.

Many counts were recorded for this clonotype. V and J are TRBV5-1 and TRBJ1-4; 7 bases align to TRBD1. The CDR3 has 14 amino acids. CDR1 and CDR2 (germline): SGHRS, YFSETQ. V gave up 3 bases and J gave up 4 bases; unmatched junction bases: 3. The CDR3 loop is CASSWGQYNEKLFF. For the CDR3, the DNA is TGCGCCAGCAGCTGGGGACAGTATAATGAAAAACTGTTTTTT. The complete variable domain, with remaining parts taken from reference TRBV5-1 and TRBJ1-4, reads KAGVTQTPRYLIKTRGQQVTLSCSPISGHRSVSWYQQTPGQGLQFLFEYFSETQRNKGNFPGRFSGRQFSNSRSEMNVSTLELGDSALYLCASSWGQYNEKLFFGSGTQLSVL.